This entry describes one TCR beta chain. What antigen it recognizes has not been identified. Base quality data are lacking; no much larger clone is found one base away. These data are taken from a study of Ad26.COV2.S vaccination and SARS-CoV-2 variants (dated by TCRdb to about 2021). Context from the whole study: Vaccine-arm donors came from COV1001, a multicentre, randomized, double-blind, placebo-controlled phase I-IIa trial of Ad26.COV2.S in healthy adults. Ad26.COV2.S was administered intramuscularly at 5 x 10^10 or 1 x 10^11 viral particles, either as a single shot or as two shots given 56 days apart. Investigators did not know the trial group allocation while performing experiments and assessing outcomes. Sequencing of the TCRbeta repertoire served to evaluate the specificity and breadth of SARS-CoV-2-reactive T cell receptors following Ad26.COV2.S vaccination. A total of 32 samples were included in the TCR-sequenced set, comprising roughly 20 Ad26.COV2.S vaccine recipients, 5 placebo recipients and 8 SARS-CoV-2 convalescent individuals. Trial participants were randomized into five groups of five: low-dose or high-dose Ad26.COV2.S given once or twice, or placebo on both occasions.

Beyond this particular receptor, the publication reports: Comparable non-spike TCR breadth was observed between vaccine and placebo recipients, consistent with only spike being contained in the vaccine. Spike-specific TCR breadth was higher in Ad26.COV2.S recipients than in placebo recipients (P = 0.0014). After vaccination, substantial breadth of spike-specific CD8+ and CD4+ T cell responses was reported. The study was not powered to compare responses between vaccine doses or regimens. The authors noted that total T cell responses may have been underestimated by the TCR breadth and depth analyses.

TCRbeta CDR3 regions were sequenced with the immunoSEQ Assay. After extraction, genomic DNA underwent amplification by bias-controlled multiplex PCR, followed by high-throughput sequencing. In the paper's pipeline: Collapsing and filtering of sequences were performed to quantify the absolute abundance of each unique TCRbeta CDR3 region. T cell fraction was estimated by normalization of TCRbeta template counts to usable DNA, with usable DNA being measured through amplification of reference genes present in all nucleated cells. Repertoire TCRs were annotated as SARS-CoV-2-specific by exact matching of V gene, CDR3 amino acid sequence and J gene to a known reactive TCR set. The reference SARS-CoV-2 TCR set was derived from MIRA and filtered for enrichment in COVID-19-positive ImmuneCODE repertoires, a step that removed public or cross-reactive TCRs. Based on the MIRA antigens, annotated TCRs were further analysed at the level of specific ORF or position within ORF. Breadth was defined as annotated unique rearrangements over total unique productive rearrangements; depth was the summed frequency of those rearrangements. TCR breadth was compared between groups using two-sided Wilcoxon rank-sum tests. Entries here come from immuneACCESS through TCRdb and include only in-frame sequences with V and J called. Some clones fail to appear in such tables; in the studies checked, an unresolved V gene covers under half of the shortfall, and the cause of the remainder is unknown. The V and J calls and clone size were taken over from that table, and D and trimming were inferred from the DNA. This sample is represented by 400,000 to 450,000 clones; around 90% of them were singletons. Of the sample, more than 10% falls within the top ten clones.

The meaning of the sample's treatment or condition label: 15 to 20 received Ad26.COV2.S at low or high dose, single or two shots; a few received placebo; per-sample allocation not given. Repertoires of vaccine and placebo recipients were sequenced from samples taken on day 63 after the first injection. Cohort 1b enrolled around 23 adults aged 18-55 years at a single site in Boston, USA, between 29 July and 7 August 2020. Ad26.COV2.S consisted of a replication-incompetent adenovirus type 26 vector by which a prefusion-stabilized SARS-CoV-2 spike protein from the original Wuhan strain was expressed. CDR1 and CDR2 are drawn from the germline V gene (reference sequence): SGHKS, YYEKEE. From V the trimming removes 3 bases and from J it removes 7 bases, while the gene matches leave 8 bases of the junction unaccounted for. The CDR3 sequence holds 15 residues, the cysteine and phenylalanine included. The read is trimmed to its CDR3 DNA, 45 bases read in frame from base 1.

This receptor was identified in a person between 18 and 65 years old who received the Ad26.COV2.S COVID-19 vaccine or a placebo. Specimen: peripheral blood, collected in a trial of Ad26.COV2.S vaccine versus placebo. The rearrangement joined TRBV5-5 to TRBJ2-7; 12 bases in the junction line up with TRBD1. The CDR3 protein sequence reads: CASSSMGQGAGEQYF. The DNA is TGTGCCAGCAGCTCGATGGGACAGGGGGCCGGGGAGCAGTACTTC.